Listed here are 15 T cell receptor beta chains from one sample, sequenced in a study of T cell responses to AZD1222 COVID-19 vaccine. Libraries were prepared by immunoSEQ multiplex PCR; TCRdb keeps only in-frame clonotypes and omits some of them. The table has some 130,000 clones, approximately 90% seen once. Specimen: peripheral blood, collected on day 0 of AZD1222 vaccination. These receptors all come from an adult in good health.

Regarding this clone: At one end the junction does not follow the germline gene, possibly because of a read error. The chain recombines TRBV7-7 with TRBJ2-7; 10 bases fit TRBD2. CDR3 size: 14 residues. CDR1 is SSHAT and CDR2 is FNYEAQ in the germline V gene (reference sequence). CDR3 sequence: CASSESSGSYEQYF. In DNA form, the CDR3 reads TGTGCTAGCAGCGAGTCTAGCGGGAGCTACGAGCAGTACTTC.

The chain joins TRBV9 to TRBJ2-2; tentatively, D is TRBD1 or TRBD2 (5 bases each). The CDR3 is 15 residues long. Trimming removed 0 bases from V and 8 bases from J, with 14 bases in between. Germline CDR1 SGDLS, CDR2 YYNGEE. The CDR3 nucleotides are TGTGCCAGCAGCGTAGCGGGAATCCGGACAGGGGAGCTGTTTTTT. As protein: CASSVAGIRTGELFF.

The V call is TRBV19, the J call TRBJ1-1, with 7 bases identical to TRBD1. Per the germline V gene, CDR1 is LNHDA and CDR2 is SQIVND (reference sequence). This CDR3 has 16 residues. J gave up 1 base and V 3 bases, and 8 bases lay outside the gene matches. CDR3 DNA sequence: TGTGCCAGTAGTATCGTTCAGGGGGTGGGGAACACTGAAGCTTTCTTT. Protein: CASSIVQGVGNTEAFF.

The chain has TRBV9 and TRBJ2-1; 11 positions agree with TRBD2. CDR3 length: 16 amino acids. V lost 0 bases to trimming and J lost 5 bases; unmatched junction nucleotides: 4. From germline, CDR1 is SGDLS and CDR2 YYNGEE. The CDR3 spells CASSVVGTSGHNEQFF. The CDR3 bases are TGTGCCAGCAGCGTAGTCGGGACTAGCGGTCACAATGAGCAGTTCTTC.

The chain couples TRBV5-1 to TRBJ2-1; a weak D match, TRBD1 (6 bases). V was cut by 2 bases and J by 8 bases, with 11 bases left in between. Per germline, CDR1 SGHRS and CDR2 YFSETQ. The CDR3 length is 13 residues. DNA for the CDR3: TGCGCCAGCAGCTTAGAACAGGGCCATGAGCAGTTCTTC. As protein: CASSLEQGHEQFF.

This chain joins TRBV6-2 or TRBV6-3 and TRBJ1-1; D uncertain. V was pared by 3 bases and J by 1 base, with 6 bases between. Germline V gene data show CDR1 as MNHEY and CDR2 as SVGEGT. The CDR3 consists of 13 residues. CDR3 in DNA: TGTGCCAGCAGTTATAACCGGAACACTGAAGCTTTCTTT. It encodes CASSYNRNTEAFF.

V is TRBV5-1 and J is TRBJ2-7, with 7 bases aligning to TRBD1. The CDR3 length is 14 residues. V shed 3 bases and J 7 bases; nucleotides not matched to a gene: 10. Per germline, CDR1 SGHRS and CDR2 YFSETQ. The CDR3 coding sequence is TGCGCCAGCAGCTCCACAGGGGTATCGGAAGAGCAGTACTTC. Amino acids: CASSSTGVSEEQYF. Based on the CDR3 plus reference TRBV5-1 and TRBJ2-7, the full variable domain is KAGVTQTPRYLIKTRGQQVTLSCSPISGHRSVSWYQQTPGQGLQFLFEYFSETQRNKGNFPGRFSGRQFSNSRSEMNVSTLELGDSALYLCASSSTGVSEEQYFGPGTRLTVT.

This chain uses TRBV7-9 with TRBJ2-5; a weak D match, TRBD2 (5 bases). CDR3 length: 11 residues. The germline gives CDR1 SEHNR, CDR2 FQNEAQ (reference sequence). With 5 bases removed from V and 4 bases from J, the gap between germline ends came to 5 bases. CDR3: CASSAGETQYF. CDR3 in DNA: TGTGCCAGCAGCGCGGGAGAGACCCAGTACTTC.

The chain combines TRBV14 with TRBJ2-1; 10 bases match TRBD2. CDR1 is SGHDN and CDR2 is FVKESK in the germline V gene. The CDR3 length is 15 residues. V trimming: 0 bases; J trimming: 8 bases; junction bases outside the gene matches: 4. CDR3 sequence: CASSQERLAGDEQFF. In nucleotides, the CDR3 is TGTGCCAGCAGCCAAGAGCGCCTAGCGGGAGATGAGCAGTTCTTC.

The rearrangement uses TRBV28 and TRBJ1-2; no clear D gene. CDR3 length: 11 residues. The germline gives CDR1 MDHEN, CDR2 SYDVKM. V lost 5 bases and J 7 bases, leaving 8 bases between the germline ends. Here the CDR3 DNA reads TGTGCCAGCAGTAACGGTCGTGGCTACACCTTC. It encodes CASSNGRGYTF.

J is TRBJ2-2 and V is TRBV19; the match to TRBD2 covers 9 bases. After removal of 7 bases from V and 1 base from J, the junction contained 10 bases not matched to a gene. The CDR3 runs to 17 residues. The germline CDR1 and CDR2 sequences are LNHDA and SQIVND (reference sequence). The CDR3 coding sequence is TGTGCCAGTAATGAGCGGGGGGCCCAGAAGAACACCGGGGAGCTGTTTTTT. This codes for CASNERGAQKNTGELFF.

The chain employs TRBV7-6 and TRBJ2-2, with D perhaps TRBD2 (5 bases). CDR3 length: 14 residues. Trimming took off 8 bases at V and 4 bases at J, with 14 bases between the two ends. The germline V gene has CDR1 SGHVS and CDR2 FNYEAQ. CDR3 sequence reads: CASGGLEFTGELFF. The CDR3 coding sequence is TGTGCCAGCGGAGGACTTGAATTCACCGGGGAGCTGTTTTTT.

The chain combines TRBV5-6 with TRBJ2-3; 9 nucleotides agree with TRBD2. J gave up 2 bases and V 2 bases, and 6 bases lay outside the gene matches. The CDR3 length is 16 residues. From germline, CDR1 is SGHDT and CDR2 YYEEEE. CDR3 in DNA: TGTGCCAGCAGCTTCGGGGTAGCGGGAGCCACAGATACGCAGTATTTT. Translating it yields CASSFGVAGATDTQYF. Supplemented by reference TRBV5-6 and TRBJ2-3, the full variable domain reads DAGVTQSPTHLIKTRGQQVTLRCSPKSGHDTVSWYQQALGQGPQFIFQYYEEEERQRGNFPDRFSGHQFPNYSSELNVNALLLGDSALYLCASSFGVAGATDTQYFGPGTRLTVL.

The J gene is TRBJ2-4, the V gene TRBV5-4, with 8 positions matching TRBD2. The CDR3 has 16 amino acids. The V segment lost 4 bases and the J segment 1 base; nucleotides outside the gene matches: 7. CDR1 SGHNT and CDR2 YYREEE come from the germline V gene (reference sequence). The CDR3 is CASSQAGLAAKNIQYF. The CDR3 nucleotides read TGTGCCAGCAGCCAGGCCGGACTAGCTGCCAAAAACATTCAGTACTTC.

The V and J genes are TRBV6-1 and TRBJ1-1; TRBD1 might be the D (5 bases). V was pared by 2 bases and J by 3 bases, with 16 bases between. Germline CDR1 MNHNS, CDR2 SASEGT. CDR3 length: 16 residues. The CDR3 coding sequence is TGTGCCAGCAGTGAAATTGGGGCAGGGTGGGACACTGAAGCTTTCTTT. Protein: CASSEIGAGWDTEAFF.